The 12 T cell receptor beta chains below come from one sample, sequenced in a study of shared T cell receptors in the human thymus. The assay was immunoSEQ multiplex PCR, and TCRdb's table has in-frame clones only and misses some. The table records hundreds of thousands of clones, roughly 86% of them present only once. The data were also submitted as part of a second study, on human thymus T cells.

Sequencing was done on a sample of thymocytes. These TCRs come from a boy in the first two years of life with a congenital heart defect.

V usage is TRBV13 and J usage is TRBJ2-3, with 9 nucleotides matching TRBD1. Trimming removed 3 bases from V and 4 bases from J; junction bases left unmatched: 17. The CDR3 has 19 residues. Looked up from germline, CDR1 is PRHDT and CDR2 is FYEKMQ (reference sequence). The CDR3 coding sequence is TGTGCCAGCAGCTTTGGCGAGACTACAACAGGGGGCAGAGCAGATACGCAGTATTTT. Translating gives CASSFGETTTGGRADTQYF.

The chain links TRBV28 to TRBJ2-1; TRBD1 agrees at 10 bases. This CDR3 is built from 15 residues. CDR1 MDHEN and CDR2 SYDVKM come from the germline V gene. J was trimmed by 6 bases and V by 5 bases; bases with no gene match: 7. The CDR3 sequence: CASSPPRTGGNEQFF. In DNA form, the CDR3 reads TGTGCCAGCAGTCCTCCCCGGACAGGGGGCAATGAGCAGTTCTTC.

This clone was recorded once. The CDR3 loop reads CASSLTGDGLYGYTF. The CDR3 DNA reads as TGTGCCAGCAGTTTAACGGGAGATGGTCTCTATGGCTACACCTTC. The rearrangement links TRBV28 to TRBJ1-2; the D is unclear. V dropped 2 bases and J dropped 4 bases, with 14 bases sitting between them. The CDR3 spans 15 residues. Germline values: CDR1 MDHEN, CDR2 SYDVKM.

The chain is built from TRBV11-1 and TRBJ1-1; TRBD1 matches 7 bases. Trimming cost V 5 bases and J 5 bases; bases outside gene matches: 14. This CDR3 has 16 amino acids. Germline values: CDR1 SGHAT, CDR2 FQDESV (reference sequence). CDR3 sequence (DNA): TGTGCCAGCAGCCGACAGGGACCGACGAACTCGACTGAAGCTTTCTTT. It specifies CASSRQGPTNSTEAFF.

In regard to this clone: This sample includes further DNA sequences coding for the same CDR3. The V and J genes are TRBV7-9 and TRBJ1-5, with 8 bases aligning to TRBD1. Germline lookup yields CDR1 SEHNR and CDR2 FQNEAQ (reference sequence). This CDR3 region has 15 residues. Trimming took 1 base from V and 4 from J; bases not matched to a gene: 3. The CDR3 spells CASSLGQGSNQPQHF. The CDR3 nucleotides are TGTGCCAGCAGCTTAGGACAGGGGTCAAATCAGCCCCAGCATTTT.

This chain joins TRBV7-6 and TRBJ2-1; 9 bases align to TRBD1. This CDR3 has 16 amino acids. V lost 3 bases, J lost 6 bases, and 9 bases stayed unmatched. Germline lookup yields CDR1 SGHVS and CDR2 FNYEAQ. The CDR3 sequence: CASSFRGQGIGNEQFF. The CDR3 DNA sequence: TGTGCCAGCAGCTTCAGGGGACAGGGAATCGGCAATGAGCAGTTCTTC. Variable domain in full (rest from reference TRBV7-6 and TRBJ2-1): GAGVSQSPRYKVTKRGQDVALRCDPISGHVSLYWYRQALGQGPEFLTYFNYEAQQDKSGLPNDRFSAERPEGSISTLTIQRTEQRDSAMYRCASSFRGQGIGNEQFFGPGTRLTVL.

The chain employs TRBV15 and TRBJ2-7; 8 nucleotides agree with TRBD1. Germline V gene lookup returns CDR1 LNHNV and CDR2 YYDKDF (reference sequence). J gave up 6 bases and V 2 bases, and 15 bases lay outside the gene matches. The CDR3 loop spans 17 amino acids. CDR3 protein: CATSRTRRDGTGAEQYF. The CDR3 bases are TGTGCCACCAGCAGAACACGACGGGATGGGACAGGAGCCGAGCAGTACTTC.

The chain couples TRBV28 to TRBJ2-7, with D possibly being TRBD1 (6 bases). Germline assignment: CDR1 MDHEN and CDR2 SYDVKM. V was cut by 0 bases and J by 6 bases, with 18 bases left in between. CDR3 length: 16 residues. The CDR3 nucleotides read TGTGCCAGCAGTTTATGGAATAAGGGGATGGGGGCCGAGCAGTACTTC. Translating it yields CASSLWNKGMGAEQYF.

The rearrangement joins TRBV25-1 to TRBJ2-1; weak D call: TRBD1 (6 bases). Germline loops: CDR1 MGHDK, CDR2 SYGVNS. V lost 3 bases and J 10 bases, leaving 13 bases between the germline ends. This CDR3 has 13 residues. DNA for the CDR3: TGTGCCAGCAGTGACTCAGGGGATAACGAGCAGTTCTTC. Translating gives CASSDSGDNEQFF.

The chain carries TRBV4-2 and TRBJ2-5; 7 bases are a match to TRBD1. This CDR3 has 16 amino acids. V was clipped by 0 bases and J by 2 bases; unmatched bases: 6. Germline V gives CDR1 LGHNA, CDR2 YNFKEQ. In nucleotides, the CDR3 is TGTGCCAGCAGCCAAGATAGGGACAGTGTACAAGAGACCCAGTACTTC. The encoded protein is CASSQDRDSVQETQYF.

V and J are TRBV19 and TRBJ1-1; 7 nucleotides line up with TRBD1. J gave up 3 bases and V 5 bases, and 3 bases lay outside the gene matches. Germline V CDR1 and CDR2: LNHDA, SQIVND (reference sequence). CDR3 length: 13 residues. The CDR3 protein is CASSPTGDTEAFF. In DNA, the CDR3 is TGTGCCAGTAGTCCAACAGGGGACACTGAAGCTTTCTTT.

DNA of the CDR3: TGTGCCAGTAGTAACCCCGGGACAGGACCATACGAGCAGTACTTC. This translates into CASSNPGTGPYEQYF. This chain uses TRBV19 with TRBJ2-7, with 8 bases that match TRBD1. The CDR3 is 15 amino acids. With 4 bases clipped from V and 4 bases from J, the junction kept 9 bases outside the gene matches. CDR1 is LNHDA and CDR2 is SQIVND in the germline V gene (reference sequence).